These 18 T cell receptor beta chains originate from one sample sequenced in a study of brain T cells in children with intractable seizures. Sequenced by immunoSEQ multiplex PCR; TCRdb stores in-frame clones only, minus some. The repertoire holds 300,000 to 400,000 clones, with 93% as singletons. Regarding time point: blood from clinic visit 5 months post-surgery; TSC patient then seizure free. The sequences come from peripheral blood, collected 5 to 6 months after surgery. Source of these receptors: a boy less than two years old with tuberous sclerosis and intractable seizures.

V gene TRBV19 combines with J gene TRBJ2-1, with TRBD2 identical over 7 bases. V lost 11 bases and J lost 4; bases outside the gene matches: 14. This CDR3 has 15 amino acids. The germline CDR1 and CDR2 sequences are LNHDA and SQIVND (reference sequence). The CDR3 sequence: CAGGRAGYGYNEQFF. The CDR3 DNA reads as TGTGCCGGGGGGAGGGCCGGGTATGGGTACAATGAGCAGTTCTTC. The whole variable domain, remainder taken from reference TRBV19 and TRBJ2-1, is DGGITQSPKYLFRKEGQNVTLSCEQNLNHDAMYWYRQDPGQGLRLIYYSQIVNDFQKGDIAEGYSVSREKKESFPLTVTSAQKNPTAFYLCAGGRAGYGYNEQFFGPGTRLTVL.

This sequence joins TRBV7-8 and TRBJ2-1; weak D call: TRBD2 (6 bases). The CDR3 runs to 16 residues. V was cut by 1 base and J by 3 bases, with 13 bases left in between. CDR1 is SGHVS and CDR2 is FQNEAQ in the germline V gene. CDR3 amino acids: CASSLDVGLVYNEQFF. CDR3 nucleotide sequence: TGTGCCAGCAGCTTAGACGTGGGACTGGTCTACAATGAGCAGTTCTTC.

The chain recombines TRBV13 with TRBJ2-1; 9 bases line up with TRBD1. Germline-derived CDR1 and CDR2 are PRHDT and FYEKMQ (reference sequence). V lost 8 bases to trimming and J lost 4 bases; unmatched junction nucleotides: 15. The CDR3 covers 17 residues. This CDR3 is CASGSGTGYPNYNEQFF. The CDR3 DNA reads TGTGCCAGCGGATCCGGGACAGGGTACCCTAATTACAATGAGCAGTTCTTC.

The chain combines TRBV3-1 (or the pseudogene TRBV3-2) with TRBJ1-1, with a weak D call TRBD1 (5 bases). Germline CDR1 reads LGHDT; CDR2 reads YNNKEL (reference sequence). V lost 5 bases and J 1 base, leaving 11 bases between the germline ends. CDR3 length: 14 amino acids. The CDR3 is CASSYRTENTEAFF. For the CDR3, the DNA is TGTGCCAGCAGCTACAGGACCGAGAACACTGAAGCTTTCTTT.

The V and J genes are TRBV6-6 and TRBJ2-5, with TRBD1 matching 8 bases. Per the germline V gene, CDR1 is MNHNY and CDR2 is SVGAGI (reference sequence). This CDR3 spans 13 amino acids. Trimming removed 10 bases from V and 5 bases from J; junction bases left unmatched: 9. CDR3 DNA sequence: TGTGCCACCTCAGACAGGGGAAGGGAGACCCAGTACTTC. Its protein is CATSDRGRETQYF.

This rearrangement joins TRBV3-1 (or the pseudogene TRBV3-2) to TRBJ2-1; tentatively, D is TRBD1 or TRBD2 (5 bases each). The V gene lost 1 base and the J gene lost 11 bases, with 12 bases spanning the gap. Germline V CDR1 and CDR2: LGHDT, YNNKEL (reference sequence). The CDR3 is 13 residues long. The CDR3 region has the DNA TGTGCCAGCAGCCAAGTTATACGGGGACAGCAGTTCTTC. This gives the protein CASSQVIRGQQFF.

This chain connects TRBV6-5 to TRBJ2-3; 7 nucleotides match TRBD1. The CDR3 spans 16 residues. Losses at the gene ends were 0 bases for V and 0 bases for J; bases not matched to a gene: 3. CDR1 is MNHEY, CDR2 SVGAGI, per germline. CDR3 loop: CASSYSVGQSTDTQYF. The CDR3 DNA sequence: TGTGCCAGCAGTTACTCGGTGGGACAGAGCACAGATACGCAGTATTTT.

Here the CDR3 DNA reads TGTGCCAGCAGCTCTGACAGCTTGGAGGGCTACACCTTC. It specifies CASSSDSLEGYTF. This chain links TRBV7-8 with TRBJ1-2, with D possibly TRBD1 on 5 matching bases. The CDR3 loop spans 13 amino acids. V lost 4 bases and J lost 8, with 14 bases in between. Per the germline V gene, CDR1 is SGHVS and CDR2 is FQNEAQ.

This chain uses TRBV11-2 with TRBJ1-2; the D is unclear. Germline values: CDR1 SGHAT, CDR2 FQNNGV. The CDR3 extends over 14 amino acids. Trimming stripped 4 bases from V and 6 bases from J, with 15 bases between. CDR3 sequence reads: CASSSPRTFNGYTF. The CDR3 nucleotides read TGTGCCAGCAGCTCCCCCAGGACCTTCAATGGCTACACCTTC.

The J gene is TRBJ2-1, the V gene TRBV27; 8 bases align to TRBD2. The CDR3 covers 15 residues. V was clipped by 4 bases and J by 7 bases; unmatched bases: 9. The germline CDR1 and CDR2 sequences are MNHEY and SMNVEV (reference sequence). CDR3 nucleotide sequence: TGTGCCAGCAGTTCCCGGGGTAGCGGGAAGAATGAGCAGTTCTTC. Its translation: CASSSRGSGKNEQFF.

The chain is built from TRBV7-6 and TRBJ2-1; D not resolved. Germline CDR1 and CDR2: SGHVS and FNYEAQ. The CDR3 has 13 amino acids. With 1 base removed from V and 6 bases from J, the gap between germline ends came to 7 bases. In DNA, the CDR3 is TGTGCCAGCAGCTTAGGTCTAGGCAATGAGCAGTTCTTC. It encodes CASSLGLGNEQFF.

The V and J genes are TRBV7-9 and TRBJ1-5, with TRBD1 identical over 7 bases. V trimming: 5 bases; J trimming: 0 bases; junction bases outside the gene matches: 7. This CDR3 is 16 amino acids long. Germline V lookup: CDR1 SEHNR, CDR2 FQNEAQ (reference sequence). The CDR3 DNA reads TGTGCCAGCAGCGGGGGGACAGATTATAGCAATCAGCCCCAGCATTTT. It is translated as CASSGGTDYSNQPQHF.

This chain uses TRBV7-6 with TRBJ2-1; D uncertain. Germline CDR1 and CDR2: SGHVS and FNYEAQ. Between the trimmed V and J ends, which lost 5 bases and 10 bases, there was a span of 18 bases. The CDR3 sequence is 14 residues long. CDR3 residues: CASSPEVSRGEQFF. CDR3 bases: TGTGCCAGCAGCCCTGAGGTTTCGCGTGGGGAGCAGTTCTTC. The full variable domain, in which reference TRBV7-6 and TRBJ2-1 provide the parts outside the CDR3, is GAGVSQSPRYKVTKRGQDVALRCDPISGHVSLYWYRQALGQGPEFLTYFNYEAQQDKSGLPNDRFSAERPEGSISTLTIQRTEQRDSAMYRCASSPEVSRGEQFFGPGTRLTVL.

This clone was found once. The chain joins TRBV15 to TRBJ1-2; 9 positions agree with TRBD1. Unmatched junction bases numbered 12, after V lost 8 bases and J lost 8 bases. The CDR3 loop spans 14 amino acids. Germline V gene data show CDR1 as LNHNV and CDR2 as YYDKDF (reference sequence). The CDR3 is CATGPWDREIGYTF. As DNA, the CDR3 is TGTGCCACCGGACCGTGGGACAGGGAGATCGGCTACACCTTC.

The chain links TRBV6-5 to TRBJ1-1, with 7 bases matching TRBD1. CDR1 is MNHEY and CDR2 is SVGAGI in the germline V gene. This CDR3 has 14 amino acids. J was trimmed by 4 bases and V by 6 bases; bases with no gene match: 8. CDR3 in amino acids: CASRETGRGTEAFF. CDR3 in DNA: TGTGCCAGCAGAGAGACAGGGCGGGGCACTGAAGCTTTCTTT.

The rearrangement uses TRBV29-1 and TRBJ2-3, with D maybe TRBD2 (5 bases). Germline CDR1 and CDR2: SQVTM and ANQGSEA. CDR3 length: 15 residues. V lost 0 bases, J lost 0 bases, and 10 bases lay in between. This chain's CDR3 is CSVEDSRTSTDTQYF. The CDR3, as DNA: TGCAGCGTTGAAGATTCAAGGACTAGCACAGATACGCAGTATTTT.

The CDR3 loop reads CASRTGRDSYEQYF. The CDR3 DNA follows: TGCGCCAGCAGAACGGGGAGAGACTCCTACGAGCAGTACTTC. The V call is TRBV10-2, the J call TRBJ2-7; TRBD2 might be the D (5 bases). Looked up from germline, CDR1 is WSHSY and CDR2 is SAAADI. The CDR3 loop spans 14 amino acids. The V end was cut by 6 bases, the J end by 0 bases, with 12 bases between.

In this sample, this clone turned up once. The V call is TRBV12-3 or TRBV12-4, the J call TRBJ2-7; D call uncertain. The CDR3 totals 12 residues. Deletions cut 3 bases from V and 6 bases from J, with 9 bases between. DNA of the CDR3: TGTGCCAGCAGTTTCGCCGCAGCCGAGCAGTACTTC. Encoded protein: CASSFAAAEQYF.